These 3 T cell receptor beta chains came from one sample sequenced in a study of graft-versus-host responses after intestinal transplantation. No cognate antigen is known for these TCRs. The table came from immunoSEQ multiplex PCR; TCRdb's copy has only in-frame clones and leaves some out. The repertoire holds 25,000 to 30,000 clones, with 82% as singletons. This sample comprised unstimulated CD4+ T cells sorted from spleen or lymph node cells, obtained before intestinal transplant. All receptors come from a human donor who received an intestinal transplant.

The chain employs TRBV11-2 and TRBJ1-5, with a possible D match to TRBD1 (5 bases). Germline loops: CDR1 SGHAT, CDR2 FQNNGV. This CDR3 has 15 amino acids. V dropped 3 bases and J dropped 3 bases, with 12 bases sitting between them. The CDR3: CASSLGGVDNQPQHF. The CDR3 nucleotides are TGTGCCAGCAGCTTGGGAGGGGTAGACAATCAGCCCCAGCATTTT.

This clone was counted a few times. This chain links TRBV4-2 with TRBJ1-1; D unresolved. Trimming took off 2 bases at V and 4 bases at J, with 20 bases between the two ends. The CDR3 totals 17 residues. Germline CDR1 reads LGHNA; CDR2 reads YNFKEQ. This CDR3 is CASSQPPVPGPSTEAFF. In DNA, the CDR3 is TGTGCCAGCAGCCAACCCCCCGTGCCCGGCCCGAGCACTGAAGCTTTCTTT.

J is TRBJ1-1 and V is TRBV15, with unresolved D. The CDR3 totals 13 residues. The V gene's germline CDR1 is LNHNV and CDR2 YYDKDF (reference sequence). Trimming left V 0 bases short and J 2 bases short, with 4 bases between. The CDR3 spells CATSRDVNTEAFF. The DNA of the CDR3 is TGTGCCACCAGCAGAGACGTTAACACTGAAGCTTTCTTT.